Listed here is a single T cell receptor beta chain. Its matching antigen is unknown. The PCR was carried out with 60 Vbeta primers and 13 Jbeta primers. Sequenced by immunoSEQ multiplex PCR; TCRdb stores in-frame clones only, minus some. The sample table includes roughly 200,000 clones. The CDR3 sequence is 18 residues long. Germline CDR1 is MGHRA and CDR2 is YSYEKL. Losses at the gene ends were 1 base for V and 2 bases for J; bases not matched to a gene: 11. The data originate from a study of cytomegalovirus exposure and HLA in healthy donors. General study findings and limits: Sequencing likely caused a cluster of highly shared sequence variants. It was confirmed in vitro that a few of the CMV-associated chains were specific for CMV antigens. An analysis that came later showed most CMV-associated TCR beta chains appearing HLA-restricted. In a later analysis, about 17,000 TCR beta sequences were associated with HLA alleles at 0.05 false discovery rate.

What was sequenced was PBMCs. The V call is TRBV4-1, the J call TRBJ2-7, with 10 bases fitting TRBD2. The TCR sequence derives from a man aged 30 to 45 in good health and CMV-seronegative. The CDR3 here is CASSQVVLAGVNPYEQYF. As DNA, the CDR3 is TGCGCCAGCAGCCAAGTAGTGCTAGCGGGAGTTAACCCCTACGAGCAGTACTTC.